This TCR beta chain comes out of a study of T cells in women clearing cervical HPV infection. Study details: Case blood drawn at lesion detection; control blood after infection cleared. Only a few women had HLA typing results available.

For this clone: The read ends 3 residues shy of where the CDR3 ends; the end is completed using the germline J gene.

immunoSEQ multiplex PCR used an average of around 1,200 ng genomic DNA. Profiled with immunoSEQ multiplex PCR; TCRdb holds only in-frame clones, not every one. The table for this sample gives some 21,000 clones. The CDR3 has 13 amino acids. Germline V CDR1 and CDR2: KGHSH, LQKENI. All donors had a single incident cervical HPV16 infection, not prevalent. The V call is TRBV18, the J call TRBJ1-2; no clear D gene. The sequenced material came from blood buffy coat. This sequence originates from a woman between 18 and 69 years old with a cervical HPV16 infection that either progressed to CIN3+ or cleared (not recorded which). The sequenced CDR3 bases are TGTGCCAGCTCAACCCGAAGCTCCTACGAC. It encodes CASSTRSSYD. From start to end, the CDR3 is CASSTRSSYDYTF.